Shown below are 30 T cell receptor beta chains from a single sample sequenced in a study of CD8 T cells in ankylosing spondylitis. Overall study findings and caveats: Ankylosing spondylitis blood seemed to carry a telltale TCR beta motif made of several highly homologous variants.

Via MiXCR, TCRdb re-called the 5' RACE reads, giving one row per CDR3 protein. Of over 700,000 distinct CDR3 sequences listed, around 17% were seen once; the top ten hold around 19%. No cognate antigen is known for these TCRs. The specimen sequenced was blood, either unsorted or a sorted T cell fraction (not recorded which). The receptors derive from a male donor with ankylosing spondylitis.

The chain joins TRBV20-1 to TRBJ2-7, with 11 bases aligning to TRBD2. J gave up 7 bases and V 6 bases, and 14 bases lay outside the gene matches. The CDR3 sequence is 15 residues long. CDR1 and CDR2 (germline): DFQATT, SNEGSKA (reference sequence). The CDR3 reads CSARRPGLAVEEQYF. The CDR3, as DNA: TGCAGTGCCAGACGCCCGGGACTAGCGGTGGAAGAGCAGTACTTC.

This chain uses TRBV15 with TRBJ1-2, with unresolved D. The CDR3 has 13 amino acids. From germline, CDR1 is LNHNV and CDR2 YYDKDF (reference sequence). Trimming cost V 5 bases and J 3 bases, with 10 bases left between them. CDR3 loop: CATSPREDYGYTF. In nucleotides, the CDR3 is TGTGCCACCAGCCCCAGAGAGGACTATGGCTACACCTTC.

The sample holds many counts of this clonotype. The V call is TRBV29-1, the J call TRBJ1-1; D unclear. Trimming cost V 6 bases and J 7 bases, with 12 bases left between them. The germline gives CDR1 SQVTM, CDR2 ANQGSEA. The CDR3 covers 11 residues. As DNA, the CDR3 is TGCAGCGTGAGCGTTAGTTTTGAAGCTTTCTTT. It encodes CSVSVSFEAFF.

This clonotype has a handful of counts. The chain uses TRBV6-5 and TRBJ1-2; D is ambiguous. Germline V gene data show CDR1 as MNHEY and CDR2 as SVGAGI. V lost 0 bases to trimming and J lost 8 bases, with 10 bases between them. The CDR3 has 13 amino acids. The CDR3 protein is CASSYSSGQGYTF. The CDR3 DNA reads as TGTGCCAGCAGTTACTCTTCGGGTCAAGGCTACACCTTC.

This clonotype was found many times. This chain connects TRBV18 to TRBJ2-3, with a possible D match to TRBD1 (6 bases). Germline CDR1 reads KGHSH; CDR2 reads LQKENI. V was trimmed by 6 bases and J by 4 bases, leaving 11 bases between them. This CDR3 spans 13 amino acids. CDR3 in amino acids: CASSLQGSDTQYF. Here the CDR3 DNA reads TGTGCCAGCTCGTTACAGGGCTCAGATACGCAGTATTTT.

The rearrangement links TRBV10-3 to TRBJ1-2; D is unclear. V was cut by 7 bases and J by 5 bases, with 20 bases left in between. This CDR3 region has 15 residues. Germline assignment: CDR1 ENHRY and CDR2 SYGVKD. CDR3 bases: TGTGCCATCACTCACTCGGGCAGCCAAGGGTATGGCTACACCTTC. Amino acid sequence: CAITHSGSQGYGYTF.

The V gene is TRBV3-1, the J gene TRBJ2-3; no firm D call. CDR3 length: 17 amino acids. CDR1 and CDR2 (germline): LGHDT, YNNKEL (reference sequence). With 1 base removed from V and 1 base from J, the gap between germline ends came to 15 bases. The DNA of the CDR3 is TGTGCCAGCAGCCAAGGGGTCCCAGTGTATGGCACAGATACGCAGTATTTT. Amino acids: CASSQGVPVYGTDTQYF.

The chain couples TRBV5-1 to TRBJ2-2, with a possible D match to TRBD2 (5 bases). Trimming took 4 bases from V and 7 from J, leaving 8 bases between them. Germline CDR1 and CDR2: SGHRS and YFSETQ. The CDR3 totals 12 residues. The CDR3 here is CASSPDFGELFF. The CDR3 DNA is TGCGCCAGCAGCCCGGACTTCGGGGAGCTGTTTTTT.

This clonotype was observed once. The chain is built from TRBV29-1 and TRBJ1-1; 8 nucleotides match TRBD1. Germline CDR1 SQVTM, CDR2 ANQGSEA. The trim removed 1 base at V and 14 bases at J, leaving 9 bases unmatched. This CDR3 has 12 amino acids. This CDR3 is CSVEAFGTGLFF. CDR3 nucleotides: TGCAGCGTTGAAGCGTTCGGGACAGGTTTATTCTTT.

In its sample, this clonotype was seen many times. The chain recombines TRBV20-1 with TRBJ1-6; the match to TRBD1 covers 10 bases. The length of the CDR3 is 16 residues. The trim removed 0 bases at V and 9 bases at J, leaving 8 bases unmatched. Germline V CDR1 and CDR2: DFQATT, SNEGSKA (reference sequence). The CDR3 protein is CSARDGGQGSSSPLHF. CDR3 coding DNA: TGCAGTGCTAGAGATGGGGGACAGGGGTCTTCTTCACCCCTCCACTTT.

The chain has TRBV5-1 and TRBJ2-7; TRBD2 aligns across 14 bases. CDR3 length: 18 residues. Germline V CDR1 and CDR2: SGHRS, YFSETQ. With 3 bases clipped from V and 1 base from J, the junction kept 9 bases outside the gene matches. CDR3 nucleotides: TGCGCCAGCAGCTACGCCGGGACTAGCGGGAGTTTATCCTACGAGCAGTACTTC. Translating gives CASSYAGTSGSLSYEQYF.

Comment on this clonotype: The conserved final phenylalanine or tryptophan is absent from the CDR3, which likely points to a read error. CDR3 amino acids: CASSLGGRSHYGYTY. The CDR3 DNA is TGTGCCAGCAGTCTAGGGGGCCGATCCCACTATGGCTACACCTAC. The chain is built from TRBV27 and TRBJ1-2; 7 bases align to TRBD1. The V gene end was trimmed by 5 bases and the J gene end by 3 bases; junction bases not matched to a gene: 9. This CDR3 spans 15 amino acids. Per germline, CDR1 MNHEY and CDR2 SMNVEV (reference sequence).

This clonotype was picked up a small number of times. V and J are TRBV24-1 and TRBJ2-3, with D unresolved. Trimming pared 4 bases from V and 4 bases from J, leaving 14 bases between. Germline CDR1 KGHDR, CDR2 SFDVKD. CDR3 length equals 15 residues. This CDR3 is CATSDLGDGPDTQYF. The CDR3 DNA reads as TGTGCCACCAGTGACCTCGGTGATGGCCCAGATACGCAGTATTTT.

This clonotype has a handful of counts. The chain links TRBV7-9 to TRBJ2-7, with 13 nucleotides matching TRBD2. V lost 3 bases and J lost 9; bases outside the gene matches: 8. The CDR3 sequence is 15 residues long. Germline CDR1 reads SEHNR; CDR2 reads FQNEAQ (reference sequence). The CDR3 here is CASSFSGLAGAVQYF. In DNA, the CDR3 is TGTGCCAGCAGCTTCAGCGGACTAGCGGGAGCGGTGCAGTACTTC.

There are a few counts of this clonotype. CDR3 loop: CASSLGGADTDTQYF. CDR3 nucleotides: TGTGCCAGCAGTTTGGGGGGGGCAGACACAGATACGCAGTATTTT. The genes are TRBV27 and TRBJ2-3; D is possibly TRBD2 (7 bases). The CDR3 consists of 15 residues. Trimming removed 3 bases at V and 2 bases at J, with 12 bases between. CDR1 MNHEY and CDR2 SMNVEV come from the germline V gene (reference sequence).

This clonotype was picked up many times. CDR3 nucleotides: TGTGCCAGCAGTGGTGGGAGCGGGGGGGCCTACGAGCAGTACTTC. Protein: CASSGGSGGAYEQYF. This chain connects TRBV27 to TRBJ2-7, with 10 positions matching TRBD2. This CDR3 contains 15 residues. With V trimmed by 5 bases and J by 2 bases, 6 bases remained unmatched. Per germline, CDR1 MNHEY and CDR2 SMNVEV (reference sequence).

This clonotype has a handful of counts. The chain is built from TRBV5-1 and TRBJ1-4; 7 nucleotides agree with TRBD1. Trimming removed 4 bases from V and 8 bases from J; junction bases left unmatched: 5. CDR3 size: 13 residues. Germline CDR1 is SGHRS and CDR2 is YFSETQ. CDR3 in amino acids: CASSPEGAEKLFF. The DNA of the CDR3 is TGCGCCAGCAGCCCGGAGGGGGCGGAAAAACTGTTTTTT.

This clonotype has just a few counts. V gene TRBV12-3 or TRBV12-4 combines with J gene TRBJ2-1, with TRBD1 matching 8 bases. With 6 bases clipped from V and 0 bases from J, the junction kept 7 bases outside the gene matches. This CDR3 has 16 residues. CDR3 in amino acids: CASSPDRGSSYNEQFF. In nucleotides, the CDR3 is TGTGCCAGCAGCCCAGACAGGGGCAGCTCCTACAATGAGCAGTTCTTC.

The chain joins TRBV5-1 to TRBJ2-7; TRBD2 is a possible D gene (5 bases). The CDR3 is 15 amino acids. Germline V CDR1 and CDR2: SGHRS, YFSETQ. V dropped 4 bases and J dropped 2 bases, with 16 bases sitting between them. CDR3 bases: TGCGCCAGCAGCCCCAGCGGTCCCCCGACCTACGAGCAGTACTTC. It translates to CASSPSGPPTYEQYF.

This clonotype was detected many times. The genes are TRBV6-1 and TRBJ1-5; 7 bases line up with TRBD1. V lost 6 bases, J lost 7 bases, and 6 bases stayed unmatched. This CDR3 has 13 residues. Per germline, CDR1 MNHNS and CDR2 SASEGT. The CDR3 DNA reads TGTGCCAGCAGCCCGGACAGGTTCCAGCCCCAGCATTTT. It codes for CASSPDRFQPQHF.

The CDR3 protein is CSARDRVQERRGYGYTF. For the CDR3, the DNA is TGCAGTGCTAGAGATCGAGTACAGGAACGGCGGGGGTATGGCTACACCTTC. The V call is TRBV20-1, the J call TRBJ1-2; D is perhaps TRBD1 (5 bases). There are 17 residues in the CDR3. Germline assignment: CDR1 DFQATT and CDR2 SNEGSKA (reference sequence). The V and J ends lost 0 bases and 5 bases respectively, with 22 bases between them.

This clonotype occurred a few times. This chain joins TRBV5-1 and TRBJ1-6, with 10 bases matching TRBD1. The germline gives CDR1 SGHRS, CDR2 YFSETQ. The CDR3 runs to 15 residues. V was pared by 4 bases and J by 8 bases, with 6 bases of the junction left unmatched. For the CDR3, the DNA is TGCGCCAGCAGCACCCGACAGGGGGCCCATTCACCCCTCCACTTT. It encodes CASSTRQGAHSPLHF.

This chain links TRBV10-3 with TRBJ2-3; 13 nucleotides match TRBD2. This CDR3 is built from 16 residues. Germline CDR1 and CDR2: ENHRY and SYGVKD. J was trimmed by 6 bases and V by 5 bases; bases with no gene match: 8. CDR3 bases: TGTGCCATCAGTTCGACTAGCGGGGGGAATTTGGATACGCAGTATTTT. It codes for CAISSTSGGNLDTQYF.

The rearrangement links TRBV6-1 to TRBJ2-2; weak D call: TRBD1 (6 bases). This CDR3 has 16 amino acids. In germline, CDR1 is MNHNS, CDR2 SASEGT. Between the trimmed V and J ends, which lost 8 bases and 2 bases, there was a span of 18 bases. The CDR3 DNA reads as TGTGCCAGCTGTAAAACACAGGGAGCAAACACCGGGGAGCTGTTTTTT. Translating it yields CASCKTQGANTGELFF.

The gene calls are TRBV12-3 or TRBV12-4 and TRBJ1-2, with 7 bases identical to TRBD1. Trimming cost V 6 bases and J 9 bases; bases outside gene matches: 7. The CDR3 has 12 residues. CDR3 nucleotide sequence: TGTGCCAGCAGCGGAGGGGGCAGTAGCTACACCTTC. It codes for CASSGGGSSYTF.

This clonotype was detected a few times. CDR3 coding DNA: TGCAGTGCTGGTTCCCGGGGGACAGGGAGAGAGACCCAGTACTTC. This translates into CSAGSRGTGRETQYF. The chain carries TRBV20-1 and TRBJ2-5, with 9 bases fitting TRBD1. Germline loops: CDR1 DFQATT, CDR2 SNEGSKA (reference sequence). The CDR3 length is 15 residues. V trimming: 5 bases; J trimming: 4 bases; junction bases outside the gene matches: 11.

This chain connects TRBV29-1 to TRBJ2-7; 8 nucleotides line up with TRBD2. CDR3 length equals 16 residues. CDR1 and CDR2 from the germline V gene are SQVTM and ANQGSEA. V shed 2 bases and J 0 bases; nucleotides not matched to a gene: 9. Written as DNA, the CDR3 is TGCAGCGTTGAATTCCGTGCGGGAGGCGTCTCCTACGAGCAGTACTTC. It yields the protein CSVEFRAGGVSYEQYF.

This clonotype occurred a few times. The chain is built from TRBV6-5 and TRBJ2-7; D possibly uses TRBD1 or TRBD2 (5 bases each). The CDR3 is 13 amino acids. Germline V lookup: CDR1 MNHEY, CDR2 SVGAGI. Trimming stripped 2 bases from V and 2 bases from J, with 7 bases between. CDR3 nucleotides: TGTGCCAGCAGTTACAGGGGAGCCTACGAGCAGTACTTC. Translating gives CASSYRGAYEQYF.

This clonotype was recorded a few times. The chain is built from TRBV5-1 and TRBJ1-2; D may be TRBD1 (5 bases). CDR1 is SGHRS and CDR2 is YFSETQ in the germline V gene. V lost 3 bases, J lost 2 bases, and 11 bases lay in between. The CDR3 extends over 14 amino acids. CDR3 sequence: CASSSQGLNYGYTF. As DNA, the CDR3 is TGCGCCAGCAGCTCGCAGGGATTAAACTATGGCTACACCTTC. The whole variable domain, remainder taken from reference TRBV5-1 and TRBJ1-2, is KAGVTQTPRYLIKTRGQQVTLSCSPISGHRSVSWYQQTPGQGLQFLFEYFSETQRNKGNFPGRFSGRQFSNSRSEMNVSTLELGDSALYLCASSSQGLNYGYTFGSGTRLTVV.

The CDR3 loop reads CASSGGRATDTQYF. The CDR3 nucleotides read TGTGCCAGCAGTGGTGGGAGGGCGACAGATACGCAGTATTTT. The chain is built from TRBV6-1 and TRBJ2-3; TRBD2 matches at 7 bases. Germline V lookup: CDR1 MNHNS, CDR2 SASEGT. Germline trimming cut 4 bases from V and 3 bases from J; bases unmatched to any gene: 4. This CDR3 contains 14 residues.